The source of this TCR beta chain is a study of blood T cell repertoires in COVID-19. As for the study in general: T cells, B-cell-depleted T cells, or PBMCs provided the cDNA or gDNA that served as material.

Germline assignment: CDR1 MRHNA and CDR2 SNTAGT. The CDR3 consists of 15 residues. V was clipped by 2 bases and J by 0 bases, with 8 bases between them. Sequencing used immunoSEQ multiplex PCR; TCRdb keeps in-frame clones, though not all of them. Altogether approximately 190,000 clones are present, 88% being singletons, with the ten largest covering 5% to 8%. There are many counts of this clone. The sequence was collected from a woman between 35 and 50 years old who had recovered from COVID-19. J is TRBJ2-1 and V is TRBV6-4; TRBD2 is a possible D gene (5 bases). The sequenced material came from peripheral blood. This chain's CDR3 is CASSDRAGSYNEQFF. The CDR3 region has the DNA TGTGCCAGCAGTGACAGGGCGGGCTCCTACAATGAGCAGTTCTTC.